One and the same sample provided the 20 T cell receptor beta chains below, sequenced in a study of blood T cell repertoires in COVID-19. Profiled with immunoSEQ multiplex PCR; TCRdb holds only in-frame clones, not every one. The sample carries 200,000 to 250,000 clones, about 88% recorded once. Sequencing input: peripheral blood. Receptors originate from a woman between 45 and 65 years old with COVID-19, enrolled during active disease.

The chain employs TRBV19 and TRBJ2-1; TRBD1 matches at 7 bases. Germline V gene lookup returns CDR1 LNHDA and CDR2 SQIVND (reference sequence). V gave up 8 bases and J gave up 1 base; unmatched junction bases: 8. CDR3 size: 15 residues. CDR3: CASAKSGGSYNEQFF. The CDR3 DNA reads as TGTGCCAGTGCCAAATCAGGGGGTTCCTACAATGAGCAGTTCTTC.

This clone was picked up a small number of times. The chain has TRBV18 and TRBJ1-1; D perhaps matches TRBD1 (5 bases). Trimming shortened V by 7 bases and J by 5 bases, and 14 bases separated the two germline ends. CDR1 and CDR2 from the germline V gene are KGHSH and LQKENI. The CDR3 spans 13 residues. The CDR3 protein is CASCQSQETEAFF. The CDR3, as DNA: TGTGCCAGCTGTCAATCACAGGAGACTGAAGCTTTCTTT.

This chain links TRBV24-1 with TRBJ1-2; 7 nucleotides line up with TRBD1. CDR3 length: 14 residues. Germline V gene lookup returns CDR1 KGHDR and CDR2 SFDVKD. Trimming removed 4 bases from V and 7 bases from J; junction bases left unmatched: 8. CDR3 amino acids: CATSEGRGVPGYTF. CDR3 in DNA: TGTGCCACCAGTGAGGGCAGGGGGGTACCTGGCTACACCTTC.

Only a few counts were recorded for this clone. V and J are TRBV9 and TRBJ2-1; 10 nucleotides match TRBD2. The V gene end was trimmed by 4 bases and the J gene end by 7 bases; junction bases not matched to a gene: 8. Germline loops: CDR1 SGDLS, CDR2 YYNGEE. The length of the CDR3 is 15 residues. CDR3 amino acids: CASSPGSGGPNEQFF. Written as DNA, the CDR3 is TGTGCCAGCAGCCCAGGTAGCGGGGGGCCTAATGAGCAGTTCTTC.

J is TRBJ2-6 and V is TRBV15, with D unresolved. The CDR3 consists of 17 residues. V lost 0 bases and J lost 0, with 9 bases in between. The germline gives CDR1 LNHNV, CDR2 YYDKDF (reference sequence). Written as DNA, the CDR3 is TGTGCCACCAGCAGAGAAAGACTCCACTCTGGGGCCAACGTCCTGACTTTC. Translation: CATSRERLHSGANVLTF.

The chain links TRBV15 to TRBJ1-1, with D unresolved. CDR3 size: 15 residues. V lost 1 base to trimming and J lost 2 bases, with 11 bases between them. Germline V lookup: CDR1 LNHNV, CDR2 YYDKDF (reference sequence). The CDR3 DNA reads as TGTGCCACCAGCAGAGGTCCAAATTTCAACACTGAAGCTTTCTTT. This gives the protein CATSRGPNFNTEAFF.

The V gene is TRBV18, the J gene TRBJ2-1; 11 nucleotides match TRBD2. In germline, CDR1 is KGHSH, CDR2 LQKENI. V was clipped by 6 bases and J by 0 bases; unmatched bases: 7. CDR3 size: 17 residues. CDR3 nucleotides: TGTGCCAGCTCTCCTTATAGCGGGGGGGTCTCCTACAATGAGCAGTTCTTC. Its protein is CASSPYSGGVSYNEQFF.

The chain links TRBV9 to TRBJ2-1, with 7 positions matching TRBD2. Per the germline V gene, CDR1 is SGDLS and CDR2 is YYNGEE. The CDR3 runs to 17 residues. V shed 0 bases, J shed 5 bases, and the junction held 11 bases outside the gene matches. CDR3 region: CASSVDPPAGVNNEQFF. The CDR3 coding sequence is TGTGCCAGCAGCGTAGACCCCCCCGCGGGAGTAAACAATGAGCAGTTCTTC.

V is TRBV11-1 and J is TRBJ2-2; D gene unclear. This CDR3 has 12 amino acids. Germline values: CDR1 SGHAT, CDR2 FQDESV (reference sequence). The V end lost 5 bases, the J end lost 6 bases, and 7 bases lay between the germline ends. The CDR3 spells CASSPRAGELFF. DNA for the CDR3: TGTGCCAGCAGCCCCCGTGCCGGGGAGCTGTTTTTT.

V usage is TRBV11-3 and J usage is TRBJ2-7; weak D call: TRBD2 (6 bases). The CDR3 is 14 residues long. With 9 bases removed from V and 0 bases from J, the gap between germline ends came to 15 bases. The germline V gene encodes CDR1 SGHNT and CDR2 YENEEA. CDR3 sequence (DNA): TGTGCCAGTAGGCGGGGCCCTTCCTCCTACGAGCAGTACTTC. Translation gives CASRRGPSSYEQYF.

This CDR3 reads CASSPQSNQPQHF. As DNA, the CDR3 is TGTGCCAGCTCACCTCAAAGCAATCAGCCCCAGCATTTT. This chain connects TRBV18 to TRBJ1-5; D uncertain. V lost 3 bases to trimming and J lost 1 base, with 4 bases between them. CDR1 KGHSH and CDR2 LQKENI come from the germline V gene. This CDR3 region has 13 residues.

V gene TRBV7-9 combines with J gene TRBJ1-1, with D hard to call. Germline-derived CDR1 and CDR2 are SEHNR and FQNEAQ (reference sequence). The CDR3 spans 12 residues. The V end lost 1 base, the J end lost 9 bases, and 9 bases lay between the germline ends. Here the CDR3 reads CASSLDLKQAFF. The CDR3 DNA reads as TGTGCCAGCAGCTTAGACTTAAAGCAAGCTTTCTTT.

This CDR3 is CASALQGSSYTF. The CDR3 DNA is TGTGCCAGCGCCTTACAGGGGTCGAGCTACACCTTC. V is TRBV27 and J is TRBJ1-2; TRBD1 aligns across 7 bases. With V trimmed by 8 bases and J by 9 bases, 9 bases remained unmatched. The CDR3 contains 12 residues. Germline V lookup: CDR1 MNHEY, CDR2 SMNVEV (reference sequence).

The chain joins TRBV19 to TRBJ2-1, with D hard to call. Per germline, CDR1 LNHDA and CDR2 SQIVND (reference sequence). The CDR3 totals 14 residues. Trimming removed 6 bases from V and 5 bases from J, with 14 bases in between. The DNA for the CDR3 is TGTGCCAGTAGACAGAAGACCCTAAACAATGAGCAGTTCTTC. This encodes CASRQKTLNNEQFF.

The rearrangement links TRBV24-1 to TRBJ2-3, with 7 nucleotides matching TRBD1. V was pared by 3 bases and J by 2 bases, with 4 bases of the junction left unmatched. The germline CDR1 and CDR2 sequences are KGHDR and SFDVKD. CDR3 size: 15 residues. This CDR3 reads CATSDATGSTDTQYF. CDR3 in DNA: TGTGCCACCAGTGATGCGACAGGGTCCACAGATACGCAGTATTTT.

This chain links TRBV19 with TRBJ2-3; the D is unclear. The CDR3 sequence is 16 residues long. CDR1 and CDR2 from the germline V gene are LNHDA and SQIVND (reference sequence). V lost 3 bases, J lost 1 base, and 14 bases lay in between. Here the CDR3 DNA reads TGTGCCAGTAGTATTAACGCAGTGGCGGGCACAGATACGCAGTATTTT. Translating gives CASSINAVAGTDTQYF. Complete variable domain (other parts from reference TRBV19 and TRBJ2-3): DGGITQSPKYLFRKEGQNVTLSCEQNLNHDAMYWYRQDPGQGLRLIYYSQIVNDFQKGDIAEGYSVSREKKESFPLTVTSAQKNPTAFYLCASSINAVAGTDTQYFGPGTRLTVL.

This clone was detected only a few times. V and J are TRBV15 and TRBJ1-2; a possible D gene is TRBD1 (6 bases). This CDR3 is built from 15 residues. The V end lost 5 bases, the J end lost 6 bases, and 19 bases lay between the germline ends. Germline V gene data show CDR1 as LNHNV and CDR2 as YYDKDF (reference sequence). In DNA form, the CDR3 reads TGTGCCACCAGCTGGAGTACTACAGGGTTTAATGGCTACACCTTC. It specifies CATSWSTTGFNGYTF. The full variable domain, rest sourced from reference TRBV15 and TRBJ1-2, is DAMVIQNPRYQVTQFGKPVTLSCSQTLNHNVMYWYQQKSSQAPKLLFHYYDKDFNNEADTPDNFQSRRPNTSFCFLDIRSPGLGDTAMYLCATSWSTTGFNGYTFGSGTRLTVV.

The V gene is TRBV5-4, the J gene TRBJ2-1, with a tentative D call TRBD1 (6 bases). V was clipped by 4 bases and J by 0 bases, with 11 bases between them. Germline V lookup: CDR1 SGHNT, CDR2 YYREEE (reference sequence). The CDR3 consists of 15 residues. Written as DNA, the CDR3 is TGTGCCAGCAGCCACCGGGACACCTCCTACAATGAGCAGTTCTTC. Encoded protein: CASSHRDTSYNEQFF. The entire variable domain, with the rest obtained from reference TRBV5-4 and TRBJ2-1, is as follows: ETGVTQSPTHLIKTRGQQVTLRCSSQSGHNTVSWYQQALGQGPQFIFQYYREEENGRGNFPPRFSGLQFPNYSSELNVNALELDDSALYLCASSHRDTSYNEQFFGPGTRLTVL.

The gene calls are TRBV7-8 and TRBJ2-3, with D maybe TRBD1 (6 bases). CDR1 and CDR2 from the germline V gene are SGHVS and FQNEAQ. The CDR3 covers 15 residues. Between the trimmed V and J ends, which lost 0 bases and 3 bases, there was a span of 10 bases. This CDR3 is CASSLAQGATDTQYF. As DNA, the CDR3 is TGTGCCAGCAGCTTAGCACAGGGTGCAACAGATACGCAGTATTTT.

The CDR3 here is CASSLADSLNTEAFF. CDR3 coding DNA: TGCGCCAGCAGCTTGGCGGACAGTTTGAACACTGAAGCTTTCTTT. The rearrangement joins TRBV5-1 to TRBJ1-1, with a weak D call TRBD1 (6 bases). The CDR3 has 15 residues. Germline V CDR1 and CDR2: SGHRS, YFSETQ. Trimming cost V 0 bases and J 0 bases, with 9 bases left between them.